This record concerns one T cell receptor beta chain sequence. Its antigen is as yet unknown. This entry comes from a study of beta chain features in type 1 diabetes. TCRB transcripts that were expressed got sequenced, as all of the isolated RNA had been reverse transcribed. Sequencing was performed with immunoSEQ multiplex PCR; in TCRdb, only in-frame clones are kept and a portion is missing. The sample lists 300,000 to 400,000 clones; around 12% were seen once. General study points: The influence of HLA type on TCRB rearrangement stayed undetermined. A pattern of fewer insertions and more deletions at VDJ junctions was seen in type 1 diabetes patients.

Sampling consisted of one heparinised blood draw per donor, averaging roughly 110 mL. This receptor was identified in a man younger than 35 in good health. The sample consisted of naive CD4+ T cells from blood.

This CDR3 reads CASSEVGGPDTQYF. CDR3 nucleotides: TGTGCCAGCAGTGAAGTGGGGGGGCCAGATACGCAGTATTTT. The chain employs TRBV6-1 and TRBJ2-3, with a weak D call TRBD2 (7 bases). Germline V lookup: CDR1 MNHNS, CDR2 SASEGT. Trimming pared 1 base from V and 4 bases from J, leaving 9 bases between. The CDR3 contains 14 residues.